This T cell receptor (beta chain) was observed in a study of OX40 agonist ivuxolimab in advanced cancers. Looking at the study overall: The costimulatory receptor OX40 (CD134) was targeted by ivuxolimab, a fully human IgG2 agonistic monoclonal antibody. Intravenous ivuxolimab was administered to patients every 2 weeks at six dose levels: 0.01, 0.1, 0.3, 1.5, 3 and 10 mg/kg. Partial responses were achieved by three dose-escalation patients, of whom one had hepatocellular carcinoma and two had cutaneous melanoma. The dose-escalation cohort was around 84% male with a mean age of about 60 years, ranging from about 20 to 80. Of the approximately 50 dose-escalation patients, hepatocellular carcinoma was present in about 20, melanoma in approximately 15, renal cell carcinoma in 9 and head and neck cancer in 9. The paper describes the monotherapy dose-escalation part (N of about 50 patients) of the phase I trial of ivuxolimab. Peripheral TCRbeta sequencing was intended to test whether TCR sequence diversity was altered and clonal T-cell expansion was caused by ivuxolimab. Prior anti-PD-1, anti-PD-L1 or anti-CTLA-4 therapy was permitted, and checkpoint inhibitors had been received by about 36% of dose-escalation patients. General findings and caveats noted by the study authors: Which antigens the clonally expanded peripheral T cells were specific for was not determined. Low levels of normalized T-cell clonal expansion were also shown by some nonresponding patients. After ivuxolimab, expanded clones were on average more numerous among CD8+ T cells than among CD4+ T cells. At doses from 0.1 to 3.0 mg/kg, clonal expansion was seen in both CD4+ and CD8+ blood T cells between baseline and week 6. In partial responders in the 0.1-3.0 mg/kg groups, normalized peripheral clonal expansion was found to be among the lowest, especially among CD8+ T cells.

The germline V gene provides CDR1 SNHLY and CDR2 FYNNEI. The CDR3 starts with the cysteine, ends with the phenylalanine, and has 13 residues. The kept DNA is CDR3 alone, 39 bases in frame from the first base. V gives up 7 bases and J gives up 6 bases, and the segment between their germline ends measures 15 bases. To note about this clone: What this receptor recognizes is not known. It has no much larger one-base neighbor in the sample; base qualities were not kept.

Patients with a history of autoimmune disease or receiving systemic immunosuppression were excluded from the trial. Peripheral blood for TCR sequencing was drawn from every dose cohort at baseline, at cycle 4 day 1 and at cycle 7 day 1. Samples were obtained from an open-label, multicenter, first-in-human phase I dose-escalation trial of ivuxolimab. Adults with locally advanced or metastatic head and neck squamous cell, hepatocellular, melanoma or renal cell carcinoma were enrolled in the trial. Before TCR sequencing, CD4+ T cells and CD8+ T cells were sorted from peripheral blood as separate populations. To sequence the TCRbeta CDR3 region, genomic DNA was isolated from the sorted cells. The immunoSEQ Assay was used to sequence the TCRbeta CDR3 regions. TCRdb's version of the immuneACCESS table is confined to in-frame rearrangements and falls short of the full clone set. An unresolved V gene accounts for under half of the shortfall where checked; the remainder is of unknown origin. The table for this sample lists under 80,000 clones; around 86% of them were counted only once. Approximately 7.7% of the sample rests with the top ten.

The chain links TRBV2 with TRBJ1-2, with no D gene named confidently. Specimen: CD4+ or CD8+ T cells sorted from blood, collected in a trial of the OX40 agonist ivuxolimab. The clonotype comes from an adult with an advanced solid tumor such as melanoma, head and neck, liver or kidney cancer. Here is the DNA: TGTGCCAGCACCCGGGGTGATGGGAATGGCTACACCTTC. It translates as CASTRGDGNGYTF.